This T cell receptor beta chain was profiled in a study of T cell repertoires in cytomegalovirus infection. On the study more broadly: Recently identified HLA-C-restricted and well-studied HLA-B-restricted CMV epitopes were used. Through public TCR beta signatures, both CMV infection and matching HLA type were indicated. Study-level results: The study found HLA-C-restricted CMV-specific TCR beta clonotypes dominating the ex vivo response.

For this clonotype: Its target is unknown. One base away lies a much larger clone, so this may be a sequencing read error.

The CDR3 spans 15 residues. Germline lookup yields CDR1 SGHVS and CDR2 FNYEAQ. V lost 5 bases to trimming and J lost 3 bases; unmatched junction nucleotides: 2. From the reads, TCRdb called clonotypes with MiXCR, one entry per CDR3 protein. The sample includes approximately 990,000 distinct CDR3 sequences, around 32% of them seen just once. The receptor's source is a human donor in good health (CMV status not recorded). Some clones in this sample may be carry-over from other donors' samples. Material: cultured CD8+ T cells from PBMCs, obtained from culture after CMV antigen stimulation. The chain has TRBV7-6 and TRBJ2-2, with TRBD1 identical over 11 bases. The CDR3 DNA reads TGTGCCAGCAGCCGGACAGGGGGCTACACCGGGGAGCTGTTTTTT. Amino acid sequence: CASSRTGGYTGELFF.